Presented here are 5 T cell receptor beta chains from one specimen sequenced in a study of tumor-infiltrating lymphocytes in primary liver carcinoma. The investigators made TCR beta cDNA from about 500 ng total RNA, using a constant-region primer. Three-round nested multiplex PCR performed with slightly modified ARM-PCR produced the TCR beta libraries. Two initial PCR rounds of ten to eleven cycles each paired TRBV1-TRBV30 forward primers with a C-beta reverse primer. TCRdb analysed the multiplex PCR reads with MiXCR anew, one entry per CDR3 protein. The table has some 320,000 distinct CDR3 sequences, over 55% seen once; the top ten hold about 9.4%. Germline DNA was extracted alongside blood RNA, which was obtained from unsorted whole blood. Sequenced: peripheral blood. These TCRs come from a man aged 35-49 years with primary liver carcinoma and hepatitis B virus infection.

In DNA form, the CDR3 reads TGTGCCAGCAGCTTACCGGATAATCGGCCCCAGTATTTT. Translating gives CASSLPDNRPQYF. The chain uses TRBV11-3 and TRBJ1-5; D unclear. The end of the DNA aligns better with TRBJ2-3, so the J call may be wrong. Germline assignment: CDR1 SGHNT and CDR2 YENEEA. The CDR3 consists of 13 residues.

This clonotype appeared a few times. CDR3 nucleotide sequence: TGTGCCAGCAGCTTGAAAGCCAGACAGGGTGATGGCTACACCTTC. Translated, it gives CASSLKARQGDGYTF. The V and J genes are TRBV5-6 and TRBJ1-2; 7 positions agree with TRBD1. Germline-derived CDR1 and CDR2 are SGHDT and YYEEEE. V shed 1 base and J 6 bases; nucleotides not matched to a gene: 9. The CDR3 totals 15 residues.

This chain joins TRBV21-1 and TRBJ2-7; TRBD2 is the table's D call, not checked against the DNA. TRBV21-1 is a listed pseudogene. There are 15 residues in the CDR3. The DNA of the CDR3 is TGTGCCAGCAGCAGCGGGACTAGCGGGAGATACGAGCAGTACTTC. Its translation is CASSSGTSGRYEQYF.

This clonotype was observed at least ten times. The CDR3 DNA reads TGTGCCAGCATCGGACAGGGGGCTCGGGCTTTCTTT. Amino acid sequence: CASIGQGARAFF. V gene TRBV6-1 combines with J gene TRBJ1-1; 11 bases are shared with TRBD1. Germline V lookup: CDR1 MNHNS, CDR2 SASEGT. The ends lost 7 bases at V and 11 bases at J; junction bases unmatched: 6. The CDR3 has 12 residues.

This clonotype was observed at least ten times. The rearrangement links TRBV4-1 to TRBJ1-4; D is unclear. Germline loops: CDR1 MGHRA, CDR2 YSYEKL. The CDR3 contains 15 residues. The V end lost 3 bases, the J end lost 4 bases, and 12 bases lay between the germline ends. CDR3 DNA: TGCGCCAGCAGCCAGGGAGTCCAGAATAATGAAAAACTGTTTTTT. Its translation: CASSQGVQNNEKLFF.